This entry describes one T cell receptor (beta chain). The data belong to a study of blood T cell repertoires in COVID-19. Study overall: Collection of acute and convalescent COVID-19 samples took place in the United States, Italy and Spain. PBMCs, B-cell-depleted T cells, or T cells provided the cDNA or gDNA that made up the material.

V was trimmed by 6 bases and J by 8 bases, leaving 14 bases between them. This CDR3 region has 13 residues. Per the original methods: Amplification of reference gene primers provided the estimated nucleated cell counts. The repertoire was sequenced with immunoSEQ multiplex PCR; TCRdb's copy has only in-frame clones and lacks some. V, J and clone size reflect that table, while D and trimming were determined from the DNA. The table records 150,000 to 200,000 clones, roughly 89% of them present only once. The receptor was isolated from a human donor in a cohort sampled during active COVID-19. Material for sequencing was peripheral blood. The chain joins TRBV12-3 or TRBV12-4 to TRBJ2-1; possible D gene TRBD2, 5 bases. CDR3 sequence reads: CASSPAGVDEQFF. The CDR3 region has the DNA TGTGCCAGCAGCCCAGCCGGGGTCGATGAGCAGTTCTTC.